This T cell receptor (beta chain) was obtained from a study of CD8+ T cells in alopecia areata. Overall study findings and caveats: Sequencing of scalp tissue also captures the resident alphabeta T cells of normal skin.

RNA was isolated and reverse transcribed to cDNA, the sequencing template. This table comes from immunoSEQ multiplex PCR, and its TCRdb copy is limited to in-frame clones, with some not included. The sample yields about 150,000 clones, roughly 48% seen once. This clone has just a few counts. Its antigen remains unidentified. This receptor was taken from a human donor with alopecia areata. What was sequenced was CD4+ T cells sorted from blood.

Here the CDR3 reads CASSLDVETQYF. CDR3 sequence (DNA): TGCGCCAGCAGCTTGGACGTGGAGACCCAGTACTTC. The chain employs TRBV5-1 and TRBJ2-5; D is uncertain. Germline CDR1 is SGHRS and CDR2 is YFSETQ. V shed 0 bases and J shed 5 bases, with 5 bases lying between them. The CDR3 consists of 12 residues.